Here is one TCR beta chain with its context. The data derive from a study of blood T cell repertoires in COVID-19. Overall study: Material from acute and convalescent COVID-19 was sourced from the United States, Italy and Spain. T cells, B-cell-depleted T cells, or PBMCs supplied cDNA or gDNA.

With 8 bases removed from V and 3 bases from J, the gap between germline ends came to 20 bases. Germline assignment: CDR1 LNHDA and CDR2 SQIVND (reference sequence). The CDR3 spans 15 residues. Original processing notes: Reference gene primer amplification gave estimated nucleated cell counts. Using immunoSEQ multiplex PCR, the repertoire was profiled, and TCRdb retains in-frame clones only, with some absent. The DNA gave D and trimming, while V, J and clone size come from that table. The table shows fewer than 100,000 clones, with about 85% occurring only once. The chain carries TRBV19 and TRBJ2-7, with D perhaps matching TRBD1 (5 bases). The TCR was taken from a man in his sixties with acute or convalescent COVID-19. Sequencing input: peripheral blood. CDR3 sequence: CASGESTAPYYEQYF. CDR3 in DNA: TGTGCCAGTGGGGAATCGACAGCCCCGTACTACGAGCAGTACTTC.